The T cell receptor beta chain described here comes from a study of monozygotic twins with inflammatory bowel disease. The CDR3 sequence is 14 residues long. Per germline, CDR1 DFQATT and CDR2 SNEGSKA (reference sequence). TCRdb re-called the 5' RACE reads and gives one entry per CDR3 protein, without DNA. There are approximately 400,000 distinct CDR3 sequences in the sample, with roughly 2.6% held by the top ten. This sequence joins TRBV20-1 and TRBJ1-4; no DNA is available, so the TRBD1 call from TCRdb remains unchecked. Sequencing used blood. The source is a human donor with ulcerative colitis or Crohn's disease, or a healthy co-twin of an affected twin (not recorded which). The CDR3 region is CSASPSANNEKLFF.